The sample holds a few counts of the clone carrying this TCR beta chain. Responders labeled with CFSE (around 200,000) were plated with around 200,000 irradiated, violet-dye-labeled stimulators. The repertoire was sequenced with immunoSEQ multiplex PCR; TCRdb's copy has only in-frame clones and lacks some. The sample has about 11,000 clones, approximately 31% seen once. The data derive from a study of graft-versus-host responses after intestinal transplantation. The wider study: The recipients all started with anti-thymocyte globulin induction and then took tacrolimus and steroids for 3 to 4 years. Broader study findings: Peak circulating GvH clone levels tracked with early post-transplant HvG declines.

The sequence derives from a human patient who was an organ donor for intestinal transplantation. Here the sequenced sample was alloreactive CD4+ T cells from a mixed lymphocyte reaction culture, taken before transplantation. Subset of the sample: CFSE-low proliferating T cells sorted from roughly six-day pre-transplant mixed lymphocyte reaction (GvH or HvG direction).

This chain's CDR3 is CASSLPGGFGYTF. The CDR3 region has the DNA TGTGCCAGCAGCTTACCAGGGGGCTTTGGCTACACCTTC. The chain carries TRBV27 and TRBJ1-2, with 8 bases identical to TRBD1. This CDR3 region has 13 residues. Germline CDR1 is MNHEY and CDR2 is SMNVEV (reference sequence). The junction had 7 bases not matched to a gene; V was cut back by 6 bases and J by 7 bases.